The sequence of this T cell receptor (beta chain) was determined in a study of beta chain features in type 1 diabetes. Study results and limitations: TCRB CDR3s were moderately but significantly shorter in Type 1 diabetes patients in all four CD4+ subsets.

This clone turned up a few times. Its antigen is currently unknown. The authors reverse transcribed all of the isolated RNA, so sequencing captured expressed TCRB transcripts. The data were produced by immunoSEQ multiplex PCR, yet TCRdb's version contains in-frame clones alone and is incomplete. The sample records 300,000 to 350,000 clones, approximately 13% being singletons. In germline, CDR1 is SGHRS, CDR2 YFSETQ. The CDR3 length is 17 residues. V lost 0 bases and J lost 3; bases outside the gene matches: 10. Sequences were obtained from naive CD4+ T cells from blood. The receptor comes from a woman aged 18-30 years with type 1 diabetes. The V and J genes are TRBV5-1 and TRBJ1-1; 8 nucleotides match TRBD1. CDR3 nucleotides: TGCGCCAGCAGCTTGGCCGGTCAGGGGGCGCGTCACACTGAAGCTTTCTTT. Translated: CASSLAGQGARHTEAFF.